This T cell receptor beta chain was profiled in a study of molecular identifiers for immune sequencing clone quantification. On the study more broadly: For replicates, RNA isolated from roughly 20,000 or 100,000 naive CD8 cells was divided into five portions, of which four were sequenced.

Concerning this clonotype: What it binds is unknown.

The CDR3 consists of 20 residues. V shed 7 bases and J shed 4 bases, with 35 bases lying between them. The V gene's germline CDR1 is SGHRS and CDR2 YFSETQ. A CD8+CD4-CCR7+CD45RA+ phenotype served as the sorting definition for naive CD8 T cells. Methods described previously were used for bulk TCR libraries, and listed TCR primers were applied. TCRdb ran MiXCR on the PCR reads and lists one entry per CDR3 protein. Of about 320,000 distinct CDR3 sequences listed, 24% are singletons. Study findings and constraints: Clones that exceeded 20 RNA copies held over 99% of effector molecules, yet under 1% in naive cells.

The sequence was obtained from a human donor in good health. Some libraries in this study had Jurkat cell RNA spiked in. Source material: naive CD8+ T cells from blood, with Jurkat cell RNA spiked in. Subset defined: FACS-sorted CD8+CD4-CCR7+CD45RA+ naive T cells. The rearrangement joins TRBV5-1 to TRBJ2-5; tentative D call: TRBD1 (6 bases). The CDR3 nucleotides read TGCGCCAGCTTTGATTATGAAGCGACAGGCGAGGCCGTAGGGCGAGAGACCCAGTACTTC. This encodes CASFDYEATGEAVGRETQYF.